A single sample is the source of the 24 T cell receptor beta chains below, sequenced in a study of CD8 T cells in ankylosing spondylitis. MiXCR, run by TCRdb on the 5' RACE reads, gives a single entry per CDR3 protein. Of around 150,000 distinct CDR3 sequences listed, approximately 10% are singletons. Sequencing used blood, either unsorted or a sorted T cell fraction (not recorded which). Receptor source: a female donor with ankylosing spondylitis or in good health (not recorded which).

The J gene is TRBJ1-1, the V gene TRBV5-1; 7 bases match TRBD1. The CDR3 loop spans 16 amino acids. Trimming took 4 bases from V and 2 from J; bases not matched to a gene: 11. CDR1 is SGHRS, CDR2 YFSETQ, per germline. The CDR3 DNA follows: TGCGCCAGCAGCCCTGGGACAGCCCTAACTAACACTGAAGCTTTCTTT. Translation: CASSPGTALTNTEAFF.

This clonotype was observed at least ten times. V and J are TRBV5-1 and TRBJ2-1; D may be TRBD2 (6 bases). This CDR3 spans 10 amino acids. The V end was cut by 0 bases, the J end by 15 bases, with 7 bases between. Germline V lookup: CDR1 SGHRS, CDR2 YFSETQ. Here the CDR3 DNA reads TGCGCCAGCAGCTTGGGACTAGTGTTCTTC. Amino acid sequence: CASSLGLVFF.

This clonotype occurred many times. The V and J genes are TRBV5-1 and TRBJ2-4, with a weak D call TRBD1 (6 bases). The CDR3 is 14 amino acids. The V gene lost 0 bases and the J gene lost 8 bases, with 12 bases spanning the gap. Germline V gene data show CDR1 as SGHRS and CDR2 as YFSETQ. The CDR3 is CASSLDRVGDIQYF. CDR3 nucleotide sequence: TGCGCCAGCAGCTTGGACAGGGTCGGGGACATTCAGTACTTC. Combining the CDR3 with reference TRBV5-1 and TRBJ2-4 gives the whole variable domain KAGVTQTPRYLIKTRGQQVTLSCSPISGHRSVSWYQQTPGQGLQFLFEYFSETQRNKGNFPGRFSGRQFSNSRSEMNVSTLELGDSALYLCASSLDRVGDIQYFGAGTRLSVL.

As regards this clonotype: This may arise from a read error, as a much more abundant clone is one base away. J is TRBJ2-3 and V is TRBV11-2; D is uncertain. Germline V gene data show CDR1 as SGHAT and CDR2 as FQNNGV. The CDR3 covers 16 residues. The DNA of the CDR3 is TGTGCCAGCAATCCCCCGGGCTTCAGGTACACAAATACGCAGTATTTT. Encoded protein: CASNPPGFRYTNTQYF.

This clonotype was seen many times. This chain links TRBV6-1 with TRBJ2-5; D is possibly TRBD1 (5 bases). This CDR3 region has 14 residues. Trimming left V 6 bases short and J 1 base short, with 12 bases between. CDR1 is MNHNS, CDR2 SASEGT, per germline. The CDR3 nucleotides are TGTGCCAGCAGCCACCAGACAGTCCAAGAGACCCAGTACTTC. Encoded protein: CASSHQTVQETQYF.

This clonotype showed up many times. The chain combines TRBV12-3 or TRBV12-4 with TRBJ1-6; perhaps TRBD1 as D (6 bases). The CDR3 length is 17 residues. V was cut by 8 bases and J by 8 bases, with 25 bases left in between. CDR3 sequence reads: CASGRGIGGATDSPLHF. Written as DNA, the CDR3 is TGTGCCAGCGGAAGGGGGATTGGGGGGGCGACGGATTCACCCCTCCACTTT.

This clonotype was seen just once. A read error may be the cause here, since a much bigger clone is one base away. The chain combines TRBV7-2 with TRBJ1-3; D is ambiguous. Germline V CDR1 and CDR2: SGHTA, FQGNSA. CDR3 length: 15 amino acids. V lost 3 bases, J lost 0 bases, and 9 bases lay in between. This CDR3 is CASSFRPDSGNTIYF. The CDR3 DNA follows: TGTGCCAGCAGCTTCAGACCGGACTCTGGAAACACCATATATTTT.

This clonotype was counted many times. This chain joins TRBV2 and TRBJ2-7; perhaps TRBD1 as D (6 bases). V dropped 6 bases and J dropped 7 bases, with 16 bases sitting between them. The CDR3 extends over 13 amino acids. The V gene's germline CDR1 is SNHLY and CDR2 FYNNEI. CDR3 sequence: CASSPNRVGEQYF. CDR3 DNA: TGTGCCAGCAGCCCCAACAGGGTGGGGGAGCAGTACTTC.

This clonotype was seen at least ten times. The V and J genes are TRBV12-3 or TRBV12-4 and TRBJ2-7; D may be TRBD2 (5 bases). CDR3 length: 15 residues. Trimming shortened V by 5 bases and J by 1 base, and 15 bases separated the two germline ends. The CDR3: CASSPPGSVSYEQYF. The DNA of the CDR3 is TGTGCCAGCAGTCCCCCGGGGAGTGTTTCCTACGAGCAGTACTTC.

This clonotype was seen at least ten times. The J gene is TRBJ1-4, the V gene TRBV20-1; D unclear. The CDR3 consists of 13 residues. V was clipped by 0 bases and J by 1 base, with 3 bases between them. Germline V CDR1 and CDR2: DFQATT, SNEGSKA (reference sequence). CDR3 protein: CSARDGTNEKLFF. CDR3 DNA: TGCAGTGCTAGAGACGGAACTAATGAAAAACTGTTTTTT.

This clonotype has just a few counts. This rearrangement joins TRBV7-9 to TRBJ1-5; possibly TRBD1 for D (5 bases). CDR1 SEHNR and CDR2 FQNEAQ come from the germline V gene (reference sequence). The germline V and J ends were trimmed by 8 bases and 5 bases, with 13 bases remaining between them. CDR3 length equals 13 residues. The CDR3 loop reads CASSPLGDQPQHF. CDR3 DNA: TGTGCCAGCTCTCCTTTAGGGGATCAGCCCCAGCATTTT.

The table lists this clonotype with a few counts. The CDR3 loop is CASSFAGGDEQFF. CDR3 nucleotides: TGTGCCAGCAGCTTCGCAGGGGGCGATGAGCAGTTCTTC. The chain is built from TRBV7-9 and TRBJ2-1; 8 nucleotides line up with TRBD1. Germline CDR1 reads SEHNR; CDR2 reads FQNEAQ (reference sequence). V lost 3 bases, J lost 8 bases, and 3 bases stayed unmatched. The CDR3 is made up of 13 amino acids.

This clonotype has at least ten counts. The chain combines TRBV3-1 with TRBJ2-7, with D uncertain. The V and J ends lost 3 bases and 1 base respectively, with 1 base between them. Germline V gene data show CDR1 as LGHDT and CDR2 as YNNKEL (reference sequence). The CDR3 has 11 amino acids. The CDR3 sequence: CASSQSYEQYF. The CDR3 bases are TGTGCCAGCAGCCAGTCCTACGAGCAGTACTTC.

This clonotype was counted ten times or more. The rearrangement uses TRBV29-1 and TRBJ1-2; D possibly corresponds to TRBD1 (5 bases). CDR3 length: 14 residues. Per the germline V gene, CDR1 is SQVTM and CDR2 is ANQGSEA. Trimming took 5 bases from V and 3 from J, leaving 16 bases between them. The CDR3 is CSVQGGKEHYGYTF. The CDR3 region has the DNA TGCAGCGTTCAGGGAGGGAAAGAACACTATGGCTACACCTTC.

This clonotype occurred many times. V is TRBV12-3 or TRBV12-4 and J is TRBJ2-2; weak D call: TRBD2 (6 bases). This CDR3 has 16 amino acids. Trimming took off 8 bases at V and 0 bases at J, with 16 bases between the two ends. In DNA, the CDR3 is TGTGCCAGCTCATTATCCGGGAGAGCGAACACCGGGGAGCTGTTTTTT. This encodes CASSLSGRANTGELFF.

This clonotype was seen only a few times. The chain combines TRBV30 with TRBJ1-6, with 9 bases fitting TRBD1. With 2 bases clipped from V and 9 bases from J, the junction kept 11 bases outside the gene matches. The CDR3 is 16 residues long. In germline, CDR1 is GTSNPN, CDR2 SVGIG (reference sequence). The CDR3 reads CAWSTGQGPPASPLHF. For the CDR3, the DNA is TGTGCCTGGAGTACGGGACAGGGACCTCCAGCTTCACCCCTCCACTTT.

This clonotype was seen at least ten times. The V gene is TRBV29-1, the J gene TRBJ2-7, with D perhaps matching TRBD1 (5 bases). The germline V gene encodes CDR1 SQVTM and CDR2 ANQGSEA. Between the trimmed V and J ends, which lost 4 bases and 3 bases, there was a span of 10 bases. The CDR3 length is 12 residues. The CDR3 region has the DNA TGCAGCGTTGGACAGCTAGACTACGAGCAGTACTTC. This sequence encodes CSVGQLDYEQYF.

At least ten counts were recorded for this clonotype. This chain links TRBV24-1 with TRBJ1-1; the D is unclear. V dropped 2 bases and J dropped 4 bases, with 10 bases sitting between them. This CDR3 is 14 amino acids long. Germline CDR1 and CDR2: KGHDR and SFDVKD. The CDR3 nucleotides are TGTGCCACCAGTGATTCCGGACGGAGCACTGAAGCTTTCTTT. Protein: CATSDSGRSTEAFF.

V is TRBV2 and J is TRBJ1-5, with D uncertain. The germline V gene has CDR1 SNHLY and CDR2 FYNNEI. Trimming took 4 bases from V and 1 from J, leaving 5 bases between them. This CDR3 is built from 13 residues. The CDR3 protein is CASSVPSNQPQHF. The CDR3 DNA sequence: TGTGCCAGCAGTGTGCCAAGCAATCAGCCCCAGCATTTT.

This chain joins TRBV5-1 and TRBJ2-2, with 11 bases lining up with TRBD2. Looked up from germline, CDR1 is SGHRS and CDR2 is YFSETQ. The trim removed 4 bases at V and 3 bases at J, leaving 2 bases unmatched. The CDR3 contains 15 residues. The chain's CDR3 is CASSKGLADTGELFF. The CDR3 nucleotides read TGCGCCAGCAGCAAGGGACTAGCGGACACCGGGGAGCTGTTTTTT.

This clonotype was recorded many times. The genes are TRBV20-1 and TRBJ2-1; D is perhaps TRBD2 (5 bases). With 1 base removed from V and 4 bases from J, the gap between germline ends came to 11 bases. CDR1 is DFQATT, CDR2 SNEGSKA, per germline (reference sequence). CDR3 length: 14 amino acids. For the CDR3, the DNA is TGCAGTGCTAGAGTCCGGGAAAGTTACAATGAGCAGTTCTTC. Amino acids: CSARVRESYNEQFF.

This clonotype came up many times. The rearrangement links TRBV5-1 to TRBJ2-3; 8 nucleotides agree with TRBD2. This CDR3 is built from 15 residues. Germline V lookup: CDR1 SGHRS, CDR2 YFSETQ. Unmatched junction bases numbered 9, after V lost 5 bases and J lost 4 bases. CDR3 region: CASSLAGSAADTQYF. The CDR3 DNA is TGCGCCAGCAGTTTAGCGGGATCGGCAGCAGATACGCAGTATTTT. The entire variable domain, with the rest obtained from reference TRBV5-1 and TRBJ2-3, is as follows: KAGVTQTPRYLIKTRGQQVTLSCSPISGHRSVSWYQQTPGQGLQFLFEYFSETQRNKGNFPGRFSGRQFSNSRSEMNVSTLELGDSALYLCASSLAGSAADTQYFGPGTRLTVL.

This clonotype was recorded many times. The genes are TRBV5-1 and TRBJ1-5, with TRBD1 as a possible D gene (5 bases). V lost 0 bases and J 3 bases, leaving 10 bases between the germline ends. Germline CDR1 and CDR2: SGHRS and YFSETQ. This CDR3 has 15 residues. This chain's CDR3 is CASSLGDGYNQPQHF. The CDR3 coding sequence is TGCGCCAGCAGCTTGGGGGACGGCTACAATCAGCCCCAGCATTTT.

Points on this clonotype: One end of the junction is discordant with germline, which a read error may explain. The chain has TRBV19 and TRBJ1-5, with 8 bases matching TRBD1. This CDR3 contains 15 residues. Germline loops: CDR1 LNHDA, CDR2 SQIVND (reference sequence). The CDR3 sequence: CASRTGDRDNPPQHF. As DNA, the CDR3 is TGTGCCAGTAGGACAGGGGATCGGGACAATCCGCCCCAGCATTTT. Together with reference TRBV19 and TRBJ1-5, the CDR3 gives the full variable domain: DGGITQSPKYLFRKEGQNVTLSCEQNLNHDAMYWYRQDPGQGLRLIYYSQIVNDFQKGDIAEGYSVSREKKESFPLTVTSAQKNPTAFYLCASRTGDRDNPPQHFGDGTRLSIL.